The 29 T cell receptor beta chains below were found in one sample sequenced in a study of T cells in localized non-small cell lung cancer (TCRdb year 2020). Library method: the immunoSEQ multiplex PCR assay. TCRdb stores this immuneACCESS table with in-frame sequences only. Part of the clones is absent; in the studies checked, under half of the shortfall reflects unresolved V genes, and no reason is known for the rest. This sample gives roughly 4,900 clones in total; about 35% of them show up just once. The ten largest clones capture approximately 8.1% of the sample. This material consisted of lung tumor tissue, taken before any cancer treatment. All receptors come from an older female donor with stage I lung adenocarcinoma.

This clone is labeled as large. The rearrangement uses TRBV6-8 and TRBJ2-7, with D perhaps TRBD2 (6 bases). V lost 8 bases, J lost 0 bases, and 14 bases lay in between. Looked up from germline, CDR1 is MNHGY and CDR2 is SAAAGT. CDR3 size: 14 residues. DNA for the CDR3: TGTGCCAGCGTATCGGGAGCTAGCTCCTACGAGCAGTACTTC. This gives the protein CASVSGASSYEQYF.

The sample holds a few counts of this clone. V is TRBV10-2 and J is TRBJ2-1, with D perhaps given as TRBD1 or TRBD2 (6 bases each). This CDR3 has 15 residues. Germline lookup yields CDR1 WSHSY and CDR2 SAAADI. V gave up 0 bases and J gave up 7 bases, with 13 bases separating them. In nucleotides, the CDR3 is TGCGCCAGCAGTGAGTCGGGCCGAGGGGGGAATGAGCAGTTCTTC. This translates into CASSESGRGGNEQFF.

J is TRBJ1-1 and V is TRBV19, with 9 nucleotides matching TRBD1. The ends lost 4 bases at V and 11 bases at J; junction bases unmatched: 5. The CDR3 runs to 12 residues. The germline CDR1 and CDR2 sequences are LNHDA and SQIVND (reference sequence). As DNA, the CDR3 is TGTGCCAGTAGTAGATGGGACAGGGAGGCTTTCTTT. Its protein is CASSRWDREAFF.

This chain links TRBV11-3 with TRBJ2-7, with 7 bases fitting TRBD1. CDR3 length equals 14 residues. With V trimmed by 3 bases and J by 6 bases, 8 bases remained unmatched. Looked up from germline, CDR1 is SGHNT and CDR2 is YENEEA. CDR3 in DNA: TGTGCCAGCAGCTTGGTTGGGGCAGGGGGCGAGCAGTACTTC. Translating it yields CASSLVGAGGEQYF.

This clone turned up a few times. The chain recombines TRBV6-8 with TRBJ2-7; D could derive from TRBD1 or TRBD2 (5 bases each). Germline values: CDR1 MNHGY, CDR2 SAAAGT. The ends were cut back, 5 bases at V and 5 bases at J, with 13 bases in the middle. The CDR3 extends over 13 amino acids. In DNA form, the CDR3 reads TGTGCCAGCAGTGCGAGGGGTCCGGACGAGCAGTACTTC. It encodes CASSARGPDEQYF.

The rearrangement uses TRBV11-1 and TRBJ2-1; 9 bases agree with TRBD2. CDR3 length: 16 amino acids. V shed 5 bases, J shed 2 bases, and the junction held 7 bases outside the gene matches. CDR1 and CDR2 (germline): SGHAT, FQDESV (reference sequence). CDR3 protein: CASSLLSGGPYNEQFF. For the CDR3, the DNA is TGTGCCAGCAGCCTCTTAAGCGGGGGGCCCTACAATGAGCAGTTCTTC.

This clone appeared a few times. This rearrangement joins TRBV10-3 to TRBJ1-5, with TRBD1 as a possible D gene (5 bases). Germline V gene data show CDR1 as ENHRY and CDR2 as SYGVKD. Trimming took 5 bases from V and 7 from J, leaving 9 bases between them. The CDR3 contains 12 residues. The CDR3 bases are TGTGCCATCAGTTCTGGGGGACAGCCCCAGCATTTT. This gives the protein CAISSGGQPQHF.

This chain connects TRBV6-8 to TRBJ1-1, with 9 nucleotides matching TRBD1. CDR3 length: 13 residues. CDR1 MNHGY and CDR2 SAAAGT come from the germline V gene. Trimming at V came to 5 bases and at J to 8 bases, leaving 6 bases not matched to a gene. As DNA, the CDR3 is TGTGCCAGCAGTGTACACAGGGGGCAAGAAGCTTTCTTT. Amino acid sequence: CASSVHRGQEAFF.

CDR3 sequence (DNA): TGTGCCAGTAGTATAGGGGGGCAGCGTTCGCCCCAGCATTTT. Its translation: CASSIGGQRSPQHF. The chain combines TRBV19 with TRBJ1-5, with a weak D call TRBD1 (6 bases). The germline gives CDR1 LNHDA, CDR2 SQIVND (reference sequence). V lost 1 base and J lost 9, with 13 bases in between. There are 14 residues in the CDR3. Using reference TRBV19 and TRBJ1-5 for the parts outside the CDR3, the full variable domain is DGGITQSPKYLFRKEGQNVTLSCEQNLNHDAMYWYRQDPGQGLRLIYYSQIVNDFQKGDIAEGYSVSREKKESFPLTVTSAQKNPTAFYLCASSIGGQRSPQHFGDGTRLSIL.

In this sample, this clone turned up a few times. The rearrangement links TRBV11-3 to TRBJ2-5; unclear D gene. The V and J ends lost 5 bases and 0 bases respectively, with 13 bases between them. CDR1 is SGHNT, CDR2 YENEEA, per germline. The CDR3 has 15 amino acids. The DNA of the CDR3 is TGTGCCAGCAGCCCCCCCCAGGCGTACCAAGAGACCCAGTACTTC. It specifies CASSPPQAYQETQYF.

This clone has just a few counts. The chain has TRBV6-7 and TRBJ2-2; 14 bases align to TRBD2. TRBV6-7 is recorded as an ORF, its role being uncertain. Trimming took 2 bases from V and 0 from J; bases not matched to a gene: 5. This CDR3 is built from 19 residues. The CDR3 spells CASSYLGLAGGPNTGELFF. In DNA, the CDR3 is TGTGCCAGCAGTTACCTCGGACTAGCGGGGGGTCCGAACACCGGGGAGCTGTTTTTT.

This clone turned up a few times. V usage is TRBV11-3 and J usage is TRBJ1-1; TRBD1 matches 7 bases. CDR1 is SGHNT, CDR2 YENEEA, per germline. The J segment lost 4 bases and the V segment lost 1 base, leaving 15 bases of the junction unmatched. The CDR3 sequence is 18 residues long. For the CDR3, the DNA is TGTGCCAGCAGCTTAGGTCCCGACAGGGTCAGCGCGGGCACTGAAGCTTTCTTT. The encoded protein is CASSLGPDRVSAGTEAFF.

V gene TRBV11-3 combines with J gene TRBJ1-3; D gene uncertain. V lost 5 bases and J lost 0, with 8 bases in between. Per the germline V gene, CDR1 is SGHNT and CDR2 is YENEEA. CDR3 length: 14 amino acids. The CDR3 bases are TGTGCCAGCAGCAGGGCCAACTCTGGAAACACCATATATTTT. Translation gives CASSRANSGNTIYF. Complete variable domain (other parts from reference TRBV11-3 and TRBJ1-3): EAGVVQSPRYKIIEKKQPVAFWCNPISGHNTLYWYLQNLGQGPELLIRYENEEAVDDSQLPKDRFSAERLKGVDSTLKIQPAELGDSAVYLCASSRANSGNTIYFGEGSWLTVV.

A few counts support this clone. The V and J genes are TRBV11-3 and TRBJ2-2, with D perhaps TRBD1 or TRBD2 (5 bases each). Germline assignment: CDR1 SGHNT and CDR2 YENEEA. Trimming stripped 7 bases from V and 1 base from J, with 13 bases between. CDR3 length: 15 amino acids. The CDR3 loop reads CASTLGDLNTGELFF. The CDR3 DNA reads TGTGCCAGCACCTTGGGGGATCTGAACACCGGGGAGCTGTTTTTT.

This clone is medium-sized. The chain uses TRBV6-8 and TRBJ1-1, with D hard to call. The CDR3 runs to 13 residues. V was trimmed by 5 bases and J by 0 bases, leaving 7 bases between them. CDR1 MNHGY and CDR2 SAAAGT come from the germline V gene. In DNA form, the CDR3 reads TGTGCCAGCAGTCGGGAGTTGAACACTGAAGCTTTCTTT. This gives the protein CASSRELNTEAFF.

CDR3 sequence reads: CAWSVSPGRSGANVLTF. The CDR3 DNA follows: TGTGCCTGGAGTGTATCCCCGGGCCGTTCTGGGGCCAACGTCCTGACTTTC. The chain uses TRBV30 and TRBJ2-6; D remains ambiguous. This CDR3 has 17 residues. Trimming stripped 0 bases from V and 1 base from J, with 13 bases between. In germline, CDR1 is GTSNPN, CDR2 SVGIG (reference sequence).

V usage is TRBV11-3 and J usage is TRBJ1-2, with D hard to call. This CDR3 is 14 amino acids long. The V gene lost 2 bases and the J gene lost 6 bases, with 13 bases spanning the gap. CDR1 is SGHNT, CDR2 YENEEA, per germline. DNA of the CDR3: TGTGCCAGCAGCTTAAGAGGGCAGACTCATGGCTACACCTTC. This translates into CASSLRGQTHGYTF.

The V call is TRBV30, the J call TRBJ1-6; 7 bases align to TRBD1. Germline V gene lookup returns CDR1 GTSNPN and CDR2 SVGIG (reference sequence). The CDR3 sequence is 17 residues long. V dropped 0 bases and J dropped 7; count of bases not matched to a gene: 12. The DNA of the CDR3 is TGTGCCTGGAGTGTACTAAAAGGGGACAGCAGGAATTCACCCCTCCACTTT. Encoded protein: CAWSVLKGDSRNSPLHF. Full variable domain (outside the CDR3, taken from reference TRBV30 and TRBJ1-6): SQTIHQWPATLVQPVGSPLSLECTVEGTSNPNLYWYRQAAGRGLQLLFYSVGIGQISSEVPQNLSASRPQDRQFILSSKKLLLSDSGFYLCAWSVLKGDSRNSPLHFGNGTRLTVT.

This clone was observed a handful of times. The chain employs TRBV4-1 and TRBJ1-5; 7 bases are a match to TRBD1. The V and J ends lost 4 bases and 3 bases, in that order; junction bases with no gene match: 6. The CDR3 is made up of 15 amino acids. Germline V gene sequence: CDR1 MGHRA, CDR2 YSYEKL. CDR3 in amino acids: CASSPWDSYNQPQHF. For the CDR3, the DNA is TGCGCCAGCAGCCCTTGGGACAGTTACAATCAGCCCCAGCATTTT.

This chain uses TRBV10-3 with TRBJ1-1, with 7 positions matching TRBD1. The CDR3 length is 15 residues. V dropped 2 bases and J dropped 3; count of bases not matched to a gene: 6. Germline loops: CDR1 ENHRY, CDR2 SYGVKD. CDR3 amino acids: CAISETTGWDTEAFF. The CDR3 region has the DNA TGTGCCATCAGTGAGACGACAGGGTGGGACACTGAAGCTTTCTTT.

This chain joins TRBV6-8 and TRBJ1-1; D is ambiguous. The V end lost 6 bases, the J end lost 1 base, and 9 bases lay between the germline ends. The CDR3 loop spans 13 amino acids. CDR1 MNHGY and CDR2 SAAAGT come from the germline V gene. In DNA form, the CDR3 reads TGTGCCAGCAGCCTAGGAGCGAACACTGAAGCTTTCTTT. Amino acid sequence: CASSLGANTEAFF.

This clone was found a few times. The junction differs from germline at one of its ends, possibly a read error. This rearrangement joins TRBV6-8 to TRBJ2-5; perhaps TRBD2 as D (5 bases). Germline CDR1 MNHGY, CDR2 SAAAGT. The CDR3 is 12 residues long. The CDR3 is CASGQLGLQTNF. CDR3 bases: TGTGCCAGCGGTCAACTAGGACTGCAGACAAACTTC.

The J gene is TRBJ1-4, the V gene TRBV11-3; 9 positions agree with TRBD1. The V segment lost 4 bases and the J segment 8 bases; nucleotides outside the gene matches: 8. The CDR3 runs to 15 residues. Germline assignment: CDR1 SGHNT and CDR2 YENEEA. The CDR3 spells CASSSADRGIEKLFF. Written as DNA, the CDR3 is TGTGCCAGCAGCTCCGCCGACAGGGGGATAGAAAAACTGTTTTTT. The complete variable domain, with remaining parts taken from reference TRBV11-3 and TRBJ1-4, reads EAGVVQSPRYKIIEKKQPVAFWCNPISGHNTLYWYLQNLGQGPELLIRYENEEAVDDSQLPKDRFSAERLKGVDSTLKIQPAELGDSAVYLCASSSADRGIEKLFFGSGTQLSVL.

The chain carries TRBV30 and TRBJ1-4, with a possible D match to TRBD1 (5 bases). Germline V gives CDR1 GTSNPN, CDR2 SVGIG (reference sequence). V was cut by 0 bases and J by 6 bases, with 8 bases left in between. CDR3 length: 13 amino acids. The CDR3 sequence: CAWSVGADEKLFF. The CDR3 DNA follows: TGTGCCTGGAGTGTTGGGGCCGATGAAAAACTGTTTTTT.

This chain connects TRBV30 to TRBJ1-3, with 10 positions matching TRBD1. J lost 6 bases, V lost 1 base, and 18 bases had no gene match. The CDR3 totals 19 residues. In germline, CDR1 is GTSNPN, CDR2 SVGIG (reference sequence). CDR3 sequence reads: CAWSETGTGAGEGSNTIYF. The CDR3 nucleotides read TGTGCCTGGAGTGAAACCGGGACAGGGGCCGGGGAAGGATCAAACACCATATATTTT. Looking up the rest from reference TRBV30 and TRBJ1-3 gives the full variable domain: SQTIHQWPATLVQPVGSPLSLECTVEGTSNPNLYWYRQAAGRGLQLLFYSVGIGQISSEVPQNLSASRPQDRQFILSSKKLLLSDSGFYLCAWSETGTGAGEGSNTIYFGEGSWLTVV.

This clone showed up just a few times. The CDR3 region has the DNA TGTGCCACCAGCAGGTCCCCGGACAACTACGAGCAGTACTTC. It yields the protein CATSRSPDNYEQYF. The chain recombines TRBV15 with TRBJ2-7, with TRBD1 as a possible D gene (5 bases). This CDR3 has 14 amino acids. Germline V gene sequence: CDR1 LNHNV, CDR2 YYDKDF (reference sequence). V was cut by 3 bases and J by 3 bases, with 12 bases left in between.

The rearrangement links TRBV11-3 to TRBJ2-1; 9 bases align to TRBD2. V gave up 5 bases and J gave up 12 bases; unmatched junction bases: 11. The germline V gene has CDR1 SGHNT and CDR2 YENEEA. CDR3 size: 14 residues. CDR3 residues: CASSGGTSLRGQFF. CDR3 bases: TGTGCCAGCAGCGGTGGGACTAGCCTACGCGGGCAGTTCTTC.

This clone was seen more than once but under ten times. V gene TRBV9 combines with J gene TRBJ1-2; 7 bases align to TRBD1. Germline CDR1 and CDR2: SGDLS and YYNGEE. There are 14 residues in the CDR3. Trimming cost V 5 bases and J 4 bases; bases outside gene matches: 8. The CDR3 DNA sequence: TGTGCCAGCAGTTTAGCCGGGACAGCCTATGGCTACACCTTC. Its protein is CASSLAGTAYGYTF.

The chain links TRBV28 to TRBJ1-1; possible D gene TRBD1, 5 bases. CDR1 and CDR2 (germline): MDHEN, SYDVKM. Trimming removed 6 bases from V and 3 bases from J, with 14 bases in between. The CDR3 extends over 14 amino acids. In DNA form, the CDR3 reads TGTGCCAGCAGAGGCCTCCAGGGTGACACTGAAGCTTTCTTT. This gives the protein CASRGLQGDTEAFF. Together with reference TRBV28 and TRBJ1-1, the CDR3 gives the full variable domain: DVKVTQSSRYLVKRTGEKVFLECVQDMDHENMFWYRQDPGLGLRLIYFSYDVKMKEKGDIPEGYSVSREKKERFSLILESASTNQTSMYLCASRGLQGDTEAFFGQGTRLTVV.